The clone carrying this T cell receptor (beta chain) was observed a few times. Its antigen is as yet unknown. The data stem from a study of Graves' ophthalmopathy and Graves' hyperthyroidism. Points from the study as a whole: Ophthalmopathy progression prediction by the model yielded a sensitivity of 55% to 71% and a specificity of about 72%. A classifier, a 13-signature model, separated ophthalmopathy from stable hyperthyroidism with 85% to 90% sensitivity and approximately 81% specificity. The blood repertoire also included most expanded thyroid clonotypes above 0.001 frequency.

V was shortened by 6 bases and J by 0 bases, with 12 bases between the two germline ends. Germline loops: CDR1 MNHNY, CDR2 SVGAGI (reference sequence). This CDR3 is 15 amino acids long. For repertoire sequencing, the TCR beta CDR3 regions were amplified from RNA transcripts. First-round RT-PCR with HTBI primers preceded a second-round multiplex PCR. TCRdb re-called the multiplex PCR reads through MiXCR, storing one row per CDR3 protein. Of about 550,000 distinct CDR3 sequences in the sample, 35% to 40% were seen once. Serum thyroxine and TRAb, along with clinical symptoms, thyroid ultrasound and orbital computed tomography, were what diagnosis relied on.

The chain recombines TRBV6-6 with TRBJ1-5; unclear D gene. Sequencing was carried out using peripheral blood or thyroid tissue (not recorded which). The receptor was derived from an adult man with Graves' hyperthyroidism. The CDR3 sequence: CASSPMSDSNQPQHF. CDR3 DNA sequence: TGTGCCAGCAGCCCCATGTCGGATAGCAATCAGCCCCAGCATTTT.